This T cell receptor (beta chain) was recorded in a study of blood T cell repertoires in COVID-19. Whole-study context: Italy, Spain and the United States were the sources of the convalescent and acute COVID-19 samples. The cDNA or gDNA used as material had been derived from T cells, B-cell-depleted T cells, or PBMCs.

In the source study's methods: Using reference gene primer amplification, nucleated cell counts were estimated. Repertoires were generated with immunoSEQ multiplex PCR, while TCRdb's copy carries only in-frame clones and drops some. D and trimming were read from the DNA, whereas the V and J calls and clone size are those reported in that table. Among about 160,000 clones listed, 75% to 90% were seen once. The CDR3 loop spans 12 amino acids. The V end lost 4 bases, the J end lost 5 bases, and 8 bases lay between the germline ends. The V gene's germline CDR1 is LNHDA and CDR2 SQIVND (reference sequence).

The V call is TRBV19, the J call TRBJ1-1, with D possibly matching TRBD1 (5 bases). This TCR derives from a human donor in a cohort sampled during active COVID-19. Sequences were obtained from peripheral blood. CDR3 sequence (DNA): TGTGCCAGTAGTACAGGGTGGACTGAAGCTTTCTTT. Encoded protein: CASSTGWTEAFF.